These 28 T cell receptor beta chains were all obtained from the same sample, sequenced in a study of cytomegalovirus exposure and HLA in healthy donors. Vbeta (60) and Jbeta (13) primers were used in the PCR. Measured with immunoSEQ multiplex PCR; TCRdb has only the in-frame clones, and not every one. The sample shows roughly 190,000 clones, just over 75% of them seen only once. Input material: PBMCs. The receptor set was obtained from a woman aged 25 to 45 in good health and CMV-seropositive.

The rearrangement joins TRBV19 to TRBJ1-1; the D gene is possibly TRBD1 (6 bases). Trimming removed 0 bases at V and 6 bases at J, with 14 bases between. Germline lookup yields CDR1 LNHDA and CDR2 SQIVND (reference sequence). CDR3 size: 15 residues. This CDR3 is CASSIDRSGGAEAFF. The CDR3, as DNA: TGTGCCAGTAGTATAGATCGAAGTGGGGGCGCTGAAGCTTTCTTT. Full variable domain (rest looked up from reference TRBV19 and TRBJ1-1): DGGITQSPKYLFRKEGQNVTLSCEQNLNHDAMYWYRQDPGQGLRLIYYSQIVNDFQKGDIAEGYSVSREKKESFPLTVTSAQKNPTAFYLCASSIDRSGGAEAFFGQGTRLTVV.

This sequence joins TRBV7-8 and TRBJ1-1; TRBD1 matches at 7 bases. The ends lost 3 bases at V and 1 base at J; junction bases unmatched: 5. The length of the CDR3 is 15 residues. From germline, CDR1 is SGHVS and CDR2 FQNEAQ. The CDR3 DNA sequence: TGTGCCAGCAGCTTCGGACAGGTGCCGAACACTGAAGCTTTCTTT. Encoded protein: CASSFGQVPNTEAFF.

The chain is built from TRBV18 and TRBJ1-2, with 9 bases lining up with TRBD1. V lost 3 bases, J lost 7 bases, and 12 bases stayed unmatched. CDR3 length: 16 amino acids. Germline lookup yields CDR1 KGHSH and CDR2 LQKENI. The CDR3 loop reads CASSPDPGQGRSGYTF. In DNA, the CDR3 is TGTGCCAGCTCACCGGACCCAGGACAGGGGAGGAGTGGCTACACCTTC.

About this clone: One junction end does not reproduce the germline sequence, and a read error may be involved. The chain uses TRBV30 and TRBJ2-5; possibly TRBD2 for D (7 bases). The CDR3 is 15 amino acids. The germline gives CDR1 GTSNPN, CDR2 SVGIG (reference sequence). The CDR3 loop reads CAWSVWGGLKETQYF. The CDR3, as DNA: TGTGCGTGGAGTGTTTGGGGGGGCCTGAAGGAGACCCAGTACTTC.

DNA for the CDR3: TGCAGCGTTGCAGTCACTAGGACCCAAGAGACCCAGTACTTC. It is translated as CSVAVTRTQETQYF. This chain uses TRBV29-1 with TRBJ2-5, with D possibly TRBD2 on 5 matching bases. Germline V gene lookup returns CDR1 SQVTM and CDR2 ANQGSEA. The V gene lost 4 bases and the J gene lost 1 base, with 13 bases spanning the gap. This CDR3 is 14 amino acids long.

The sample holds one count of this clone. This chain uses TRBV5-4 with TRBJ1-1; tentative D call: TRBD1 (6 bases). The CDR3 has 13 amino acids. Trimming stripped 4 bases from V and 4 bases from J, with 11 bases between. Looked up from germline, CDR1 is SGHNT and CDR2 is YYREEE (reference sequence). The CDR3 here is CASSETGPTEAFF. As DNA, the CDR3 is TGTGCCAGCAGCGAAACAGGGCCCACTGAAGCTTTCTTT.

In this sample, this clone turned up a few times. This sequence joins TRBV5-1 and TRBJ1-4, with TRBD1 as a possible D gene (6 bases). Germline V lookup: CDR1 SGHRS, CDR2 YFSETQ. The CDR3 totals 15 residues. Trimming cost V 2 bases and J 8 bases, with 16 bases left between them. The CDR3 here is CASSFDRRHEEKLFF. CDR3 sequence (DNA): TGCGCCAGCAGCTTCGACAGGAGACACGAGGAAAAACTGTTTTTT.

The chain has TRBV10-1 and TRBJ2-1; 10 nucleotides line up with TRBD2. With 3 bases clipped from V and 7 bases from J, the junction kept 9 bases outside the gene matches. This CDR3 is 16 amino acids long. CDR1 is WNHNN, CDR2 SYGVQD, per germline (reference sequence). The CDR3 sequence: CASSDQAGGQWNEQFF. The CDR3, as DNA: TGCGCCAGCAGTGACCAAGCGGGAGGGCAGTGGAATGAGCAGTTCTTC.

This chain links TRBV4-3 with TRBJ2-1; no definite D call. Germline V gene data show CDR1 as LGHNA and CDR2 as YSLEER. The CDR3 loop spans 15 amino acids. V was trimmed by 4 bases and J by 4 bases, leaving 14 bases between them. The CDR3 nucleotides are TGCGCCAGCAGCCTAGTATACCCCCCATACAATGAGCAGTTCTTC. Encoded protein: CASSLVYPPYNEQFF.

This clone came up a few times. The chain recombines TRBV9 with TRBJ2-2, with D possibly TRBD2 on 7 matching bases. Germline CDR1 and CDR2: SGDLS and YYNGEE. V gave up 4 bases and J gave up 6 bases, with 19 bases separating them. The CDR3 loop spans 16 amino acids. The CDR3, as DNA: TGTGCCAGCAGCCGCAACAAAGGGGGGGTTCCCGGGGAGCTGTTTTTT. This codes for CASSRNKGGVPGELFF.

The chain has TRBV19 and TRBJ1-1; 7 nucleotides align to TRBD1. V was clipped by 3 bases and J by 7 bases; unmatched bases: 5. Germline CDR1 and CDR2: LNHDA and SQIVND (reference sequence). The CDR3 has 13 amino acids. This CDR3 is CASSIVAGGEAFF. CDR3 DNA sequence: TGTGCCAGTAGTATTGTGGCAGGGGGTGAAGCTTTCTTT.

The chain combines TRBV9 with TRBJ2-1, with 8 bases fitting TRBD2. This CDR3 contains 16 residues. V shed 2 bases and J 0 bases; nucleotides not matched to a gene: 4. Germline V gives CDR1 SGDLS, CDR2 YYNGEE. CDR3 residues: CASSVSGTSSYNEQFF. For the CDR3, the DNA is TGTGCCAGCAGCGTTAGCGGGACCAGCTCCTACAATGAGCAGTTCTTC.

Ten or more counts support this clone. CDR3 residues: CASSLGTDEAFF. The CDR3 DNA sequence: TGTGCCAGCAGCCTAGGGACAGACGAAGCTTTCTTT. The gene calls are TRBV7-9 and TRBJ1-1, with 7 bases identical to TRBD1. The CDR3 has 12 residues. V lost 5 bases to trimming and J lost 8 bases; unmatched junction nucleotides: 5. Germline V lookup: CDR1 SEHNR, CDR2 FQNEAQ (reference sequence). Using reference TRBV7-9 and TRBJ1-1 for the parts outside the CDR3, the full variable domain is DTGVSQNPRHKITKRGQNVTFRCDPISEHNRLYWYRQTLGQGPEFLTYFQNEAQLEKSRLLSDRFSAERPKGSFSTLEIQRTEQGDSAMYLCASSLGTDEAFFGQGTRLTVV.

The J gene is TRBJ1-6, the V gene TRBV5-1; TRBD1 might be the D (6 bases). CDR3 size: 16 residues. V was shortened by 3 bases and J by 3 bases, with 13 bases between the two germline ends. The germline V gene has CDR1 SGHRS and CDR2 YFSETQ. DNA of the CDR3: TGCGCCAGCAGCTCCGGACAGACCGACTATAATTCACCCCTCCACTTT. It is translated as CASSSGQTDYNSPLHF.

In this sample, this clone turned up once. This CDR3 is CASKRENDSPLHF. The CDR3 bases are TGTGCCAGTAAGCGGGAGAACGATTCACCCCTCCACTTT. This sequence joins TRBV19 and TRBJ1-6; D call uncertain. Trimming took 7 bases from V and 8 from J, leaving 12 bases between them. Germline assignment: CDR1 LNHDA and CDR2 SQIVND (reference sequence). The CDR3 has 13 amino acids.

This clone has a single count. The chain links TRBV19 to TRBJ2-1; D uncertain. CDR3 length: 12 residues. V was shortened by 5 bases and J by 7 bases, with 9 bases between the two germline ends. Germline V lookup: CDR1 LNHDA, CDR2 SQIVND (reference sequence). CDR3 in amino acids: CASSLIPNEQFF. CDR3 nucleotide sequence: TGTGCCAGTAGTCTAATCCCTAATGAGCAGTTCTTC.

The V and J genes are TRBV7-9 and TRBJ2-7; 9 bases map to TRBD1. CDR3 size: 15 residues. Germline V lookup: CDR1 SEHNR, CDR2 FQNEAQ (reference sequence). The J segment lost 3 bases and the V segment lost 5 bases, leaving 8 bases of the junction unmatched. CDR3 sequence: CASSPRTGAIYEQYF. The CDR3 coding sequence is TGTGCCAGCAGCCCCCGGACAGGGGCGATCTACGAGCAGTACTTC.

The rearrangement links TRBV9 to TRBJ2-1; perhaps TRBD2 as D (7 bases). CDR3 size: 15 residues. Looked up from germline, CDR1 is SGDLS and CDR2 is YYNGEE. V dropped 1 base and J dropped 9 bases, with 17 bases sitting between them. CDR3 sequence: CASSVSLVGGPEQFF. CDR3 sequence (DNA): TGTGCCAGCAGCGTATCCCTCGTGGGGGGGCCTGAGCAGTTCTTC. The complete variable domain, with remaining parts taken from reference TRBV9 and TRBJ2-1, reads DSGVTQTPKHLITATGQRVTLRCSPRSGDLSVYWYQQSLDQGLQFLIQYYNGEERAKGNILERFSAQQFPDLHSELNLSSLELGDSALYFCASSVSLVGGPEQFFGPGTRLTVL.

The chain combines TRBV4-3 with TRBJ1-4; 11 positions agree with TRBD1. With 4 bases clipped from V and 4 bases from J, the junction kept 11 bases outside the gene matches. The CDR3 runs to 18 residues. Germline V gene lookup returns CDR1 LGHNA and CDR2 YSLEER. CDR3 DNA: TGCGCCAGCAGCCTAAGGACAGGGGGCGCGACTTTTAATGAAAAACTGTTTTTT. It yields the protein CASSLRTGGATFNEKLFF.

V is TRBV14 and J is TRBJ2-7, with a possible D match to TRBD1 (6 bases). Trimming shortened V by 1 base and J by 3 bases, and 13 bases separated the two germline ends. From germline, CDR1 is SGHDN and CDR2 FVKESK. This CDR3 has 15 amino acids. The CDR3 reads CASSQGQGIFYEQYF. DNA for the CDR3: TGTGCCAGCAGCCAAGGGCAGGGGATCTTCTACGAGCAGTACTTC.

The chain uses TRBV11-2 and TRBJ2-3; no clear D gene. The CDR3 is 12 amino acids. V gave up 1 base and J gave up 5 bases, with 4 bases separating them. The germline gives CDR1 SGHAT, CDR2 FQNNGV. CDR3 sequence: CASSLAGDTQYF. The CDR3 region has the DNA TGTGCCAGCAGCTTAGCGGGAGATACGCAGTATTTT.

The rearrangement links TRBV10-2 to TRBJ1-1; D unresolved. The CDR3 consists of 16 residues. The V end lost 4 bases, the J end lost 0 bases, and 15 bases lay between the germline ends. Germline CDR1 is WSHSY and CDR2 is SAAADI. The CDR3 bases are TGCGCCAGCAGTGTCCCCGACGCTAGCATGAACACTGAAGCTTTCTTT. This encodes CASSVPDASMNTEAFF.

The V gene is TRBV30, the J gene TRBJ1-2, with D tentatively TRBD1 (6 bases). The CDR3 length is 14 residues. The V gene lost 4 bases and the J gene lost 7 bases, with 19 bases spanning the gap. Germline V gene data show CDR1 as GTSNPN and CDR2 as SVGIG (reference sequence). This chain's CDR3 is CAWTKGGAGPGYTF. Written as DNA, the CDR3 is TGTGCCTGGACCAAGGGGGGGGCGGGCCCTGGCTACACCTTC.

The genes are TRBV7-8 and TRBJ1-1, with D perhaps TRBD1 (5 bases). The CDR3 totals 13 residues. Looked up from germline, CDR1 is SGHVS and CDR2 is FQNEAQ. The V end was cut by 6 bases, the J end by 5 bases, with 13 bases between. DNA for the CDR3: TGTGCCAGCAGTTCTCAGGGCCGGACTGAAGCTTTCTTT. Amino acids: CASSSQGRTEAFF.

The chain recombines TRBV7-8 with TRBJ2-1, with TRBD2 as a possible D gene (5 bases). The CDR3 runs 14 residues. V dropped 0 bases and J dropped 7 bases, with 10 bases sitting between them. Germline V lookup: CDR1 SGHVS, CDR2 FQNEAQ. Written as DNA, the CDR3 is TGTGCCAGCAGCTTAGCGCCCCCGGGGAATGAGCAGTTCTTC. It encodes CASSLAPPGNEQFF.

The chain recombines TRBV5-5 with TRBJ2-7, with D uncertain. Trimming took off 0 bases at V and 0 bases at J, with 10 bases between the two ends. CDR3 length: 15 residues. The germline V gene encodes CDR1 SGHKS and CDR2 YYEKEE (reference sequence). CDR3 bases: TGTGCCAGCAGCTTGGGACTCAAGAGCTCCTACGAGCAGTACTTC. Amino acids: CASSLGLKSSYEQYF.

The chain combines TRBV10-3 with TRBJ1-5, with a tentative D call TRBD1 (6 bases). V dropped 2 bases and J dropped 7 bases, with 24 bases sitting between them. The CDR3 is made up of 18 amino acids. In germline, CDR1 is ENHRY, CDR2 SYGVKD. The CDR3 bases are TGTGCCATCAGTGAGAACAGGGTACTGCCCACCGGAGGCCAGCCCCAGCATTTT. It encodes CAISENRVLPTGGQPQHF.

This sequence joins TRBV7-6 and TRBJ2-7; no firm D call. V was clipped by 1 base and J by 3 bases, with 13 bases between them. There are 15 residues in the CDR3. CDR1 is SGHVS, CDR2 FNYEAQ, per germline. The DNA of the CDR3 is TGTGCCAGCAGCTTAGAAGGCGGCGCTCACTACGAGCAGTACTTC. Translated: CASSLEGGAHYEQYF.